This T cell receptor (beta chain) was identified in a study of blood T cell repertoires in COVID-19. Study-wide background: Material from acute and convalescent COVID-19 was sourced from the United States, Italy and Spain.

Using immunoSEQ multiplex PCR, the repertoire was profiled, and TCRdb retains in-frame clones only, with some absent. This sample has approximately 62,000 clones, with more than 80% found just once. Germline CDR1 reads KGHSH; CDR2 reads LQKENI. V was clipped by 4 bases and J by 5 bases; unmatched bases: 3. CDR3 size: 14 residues. This clone was found once. Sequencing used peripheral blood. The sequence derives from a man older than 75 with acute or convalescent COVID-19. This chain joins TRBV18 and TRBJ1-5; the match to TRBD1 covers 9 bases. The CDR3 loop is CASSQQGADQPQHF. DNA of the CDR3: TGTGCCAGCTCACAACAGGGGGCCGATCAGCCCCAGCATTTT.